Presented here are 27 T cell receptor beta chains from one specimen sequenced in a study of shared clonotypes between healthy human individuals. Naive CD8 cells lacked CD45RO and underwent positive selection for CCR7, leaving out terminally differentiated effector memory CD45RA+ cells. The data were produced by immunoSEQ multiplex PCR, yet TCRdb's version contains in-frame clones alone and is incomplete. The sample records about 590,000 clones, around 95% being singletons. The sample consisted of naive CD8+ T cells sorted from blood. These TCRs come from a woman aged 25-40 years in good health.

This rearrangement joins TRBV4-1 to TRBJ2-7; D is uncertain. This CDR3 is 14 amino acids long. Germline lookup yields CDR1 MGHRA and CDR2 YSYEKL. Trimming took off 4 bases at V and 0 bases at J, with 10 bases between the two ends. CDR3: CASSLGRSSYEQYF. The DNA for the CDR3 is TGCGCCAGCAGCCTAGGAAGGAGCTCCTACGAGCAGTACTTC.

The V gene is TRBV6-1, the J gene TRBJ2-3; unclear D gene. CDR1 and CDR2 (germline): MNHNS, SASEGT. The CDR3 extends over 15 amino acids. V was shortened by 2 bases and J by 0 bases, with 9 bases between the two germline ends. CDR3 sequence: CASSELRGSTDTQYF. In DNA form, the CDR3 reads TGTGCCAGCAGTGAACTGAGAGGAAGCACAGATACGCAGTATTTT.

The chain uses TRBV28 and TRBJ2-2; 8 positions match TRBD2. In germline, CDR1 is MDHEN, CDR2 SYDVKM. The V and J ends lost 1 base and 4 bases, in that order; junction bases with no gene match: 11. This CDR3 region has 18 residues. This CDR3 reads CASSLLQPGLVGTGELFF. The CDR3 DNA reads TGTGCCAGCAGTTTATTGCAACCGGGACTAGTTGGCACCGGGGAGCTGTTTTTT.

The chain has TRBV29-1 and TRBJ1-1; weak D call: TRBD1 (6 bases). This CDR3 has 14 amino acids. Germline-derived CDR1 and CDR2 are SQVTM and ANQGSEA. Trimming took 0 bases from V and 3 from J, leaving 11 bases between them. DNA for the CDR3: TGCAGCGTTGAAGATCTCGCAGGGGACACTGAAGCTTTCTTT. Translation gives CSVEDLAGDTEAFF.

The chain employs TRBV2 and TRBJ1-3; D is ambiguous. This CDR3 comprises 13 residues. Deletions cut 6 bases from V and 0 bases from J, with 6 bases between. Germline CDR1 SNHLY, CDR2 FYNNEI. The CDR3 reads CASRPGSGNTIYF. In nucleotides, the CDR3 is TGTGCCAGCAGACCGGGCTCTGGAAACACCATATATTTT.

CDR3 sequence reads: CASSRQTFLAKNIQYF. CDR3 nucleotide sequence: TGTGCCAGCAGTCGACAGACCTTTTTAGCCAAAAACATTCAGTACTTC. This rearrangement joins TRBV27 to TRBJ2-4; perhaps TRBD1 as D (5 bases). CDR1 is MNHEY, CDR2 SMNVEV, per germline (reference sequence). The CDR3 is 16 amino acids. Trimming took off 5 bases at V and 0 bases at J, with 14 bases between the two ends.

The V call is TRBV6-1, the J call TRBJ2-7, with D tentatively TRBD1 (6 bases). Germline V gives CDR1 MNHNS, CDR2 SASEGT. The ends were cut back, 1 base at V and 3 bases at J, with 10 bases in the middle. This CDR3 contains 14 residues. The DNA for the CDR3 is TGTGCCAGCAGTGAAGTTGGGGGCGACTACGAGCAGTACTTC. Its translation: CASSEVGGDYEQYF.

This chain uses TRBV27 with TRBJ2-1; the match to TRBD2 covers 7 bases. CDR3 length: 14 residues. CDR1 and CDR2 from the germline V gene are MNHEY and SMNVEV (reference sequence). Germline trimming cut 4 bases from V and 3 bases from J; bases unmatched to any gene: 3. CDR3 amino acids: CASSYGDYYNEQFF. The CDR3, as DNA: TGTGCCAGCAGTTATGGGGACTACTACAATGAGCAGTTCTTC.

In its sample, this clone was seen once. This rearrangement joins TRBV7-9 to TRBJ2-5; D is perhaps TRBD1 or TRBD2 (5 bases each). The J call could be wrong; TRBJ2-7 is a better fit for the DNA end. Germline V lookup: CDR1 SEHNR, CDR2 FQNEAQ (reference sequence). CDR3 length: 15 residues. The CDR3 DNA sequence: TGTGCCAGCAGCCCACCGGGGACGGAGTCCTACGAGCAGTACTTC. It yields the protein CASSPPGTESYEQYF.

CDR3 sequence: CASSRAGSGTDTQYF. The CDR3 nucleotides read TGTGCCAGCAGCCGGGCGGGAAGCGGCACAGATACGCAGTATTTT. This chain joins TRBV5-4 and TRBJ2-3; tentatively, D is TRBD2 (6 bases). This CDR3 is built from 15 residues. Trimming took off 4 bases at V and 1 base at J, with 13 bases between the two ends. Germline CDR1 is SGHNT and CDR2 is YYREEE (reference sequence). The whole variable domain, filled in from reference TRBV5-4 and TRBJ2-3, reads ETGVTQSPTHLIKTRGQQVTLRCSSQSGHNTVSWYQQALGQGPQFIFQYYREEENGRGNFPPRFSGLQFPNYSSELNVNALELDDSALYLCASSRAGSGTDTQYFGPGTRLTVL.

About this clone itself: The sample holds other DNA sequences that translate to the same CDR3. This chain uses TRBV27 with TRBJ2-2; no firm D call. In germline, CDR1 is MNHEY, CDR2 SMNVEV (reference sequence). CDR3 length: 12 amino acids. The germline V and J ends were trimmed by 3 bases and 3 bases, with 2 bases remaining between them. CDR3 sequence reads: CASSFHTGELFF. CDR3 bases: TGTGCCAGCAGTTTCCACACCGGGGAGCTGTTTTTT.

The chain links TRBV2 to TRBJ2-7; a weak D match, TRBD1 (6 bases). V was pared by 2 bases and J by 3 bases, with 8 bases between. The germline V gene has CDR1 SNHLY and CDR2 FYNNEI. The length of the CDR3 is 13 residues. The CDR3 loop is CASSERTVYEQYF. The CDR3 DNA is TGTGCCAGCAGTGAAAGGACAGTCTACGAGCAGTACTTC.

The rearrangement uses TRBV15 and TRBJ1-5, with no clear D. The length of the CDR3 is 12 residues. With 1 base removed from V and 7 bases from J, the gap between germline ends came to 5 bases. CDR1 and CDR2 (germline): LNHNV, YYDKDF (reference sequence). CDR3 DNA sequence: TGTGCCACCAGCAGAGCGGAGCAGCCCCAGCATTTT. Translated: CATSRAEQPQHF.

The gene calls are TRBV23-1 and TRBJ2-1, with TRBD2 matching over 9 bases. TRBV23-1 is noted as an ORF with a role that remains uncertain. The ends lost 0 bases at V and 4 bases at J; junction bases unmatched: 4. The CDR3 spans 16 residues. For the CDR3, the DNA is TGCGCCAGCAGTCAATCTTCTAGCGGGATATACAATGAGCAGTTCTTC. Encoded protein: CASSQSSSGIYNEQFF.

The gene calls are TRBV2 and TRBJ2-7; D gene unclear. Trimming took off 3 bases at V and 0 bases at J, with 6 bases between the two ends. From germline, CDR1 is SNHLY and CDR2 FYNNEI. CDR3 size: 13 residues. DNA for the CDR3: TGTGCCAGCAGTGACAGGTTCTCCTACGAGCAGTACTTC. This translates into CASSDRFSYEQYF.

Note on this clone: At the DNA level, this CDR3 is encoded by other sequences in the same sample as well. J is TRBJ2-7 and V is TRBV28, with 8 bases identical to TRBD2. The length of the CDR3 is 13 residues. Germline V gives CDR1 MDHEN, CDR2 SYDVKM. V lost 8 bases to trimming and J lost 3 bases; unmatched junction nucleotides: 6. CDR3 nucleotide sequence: TGTGCCAGCCGATTAGCGGGAAGCTACGAGCAGTACTTC. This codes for CASRLAGSYEQYF.

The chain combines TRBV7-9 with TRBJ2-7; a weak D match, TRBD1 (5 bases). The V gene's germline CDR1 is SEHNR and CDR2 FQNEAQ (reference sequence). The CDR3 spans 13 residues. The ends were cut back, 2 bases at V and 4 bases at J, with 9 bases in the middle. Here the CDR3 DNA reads TGTGCCAGCAGCTTAAGTAACAGGTACGAGCAGTACTTC. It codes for CASSLSNRYEQYF.

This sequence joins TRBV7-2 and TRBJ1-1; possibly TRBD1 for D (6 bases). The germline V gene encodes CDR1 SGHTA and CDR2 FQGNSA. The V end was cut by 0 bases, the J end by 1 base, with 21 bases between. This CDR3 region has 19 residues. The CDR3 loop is CASSLAWQRGAIPNTEAFF. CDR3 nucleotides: TGTGCCAGCAGCTTAGCGTGGCAGAGGGGGGCCATACCGAACACTGAAGCTTTCTTT.

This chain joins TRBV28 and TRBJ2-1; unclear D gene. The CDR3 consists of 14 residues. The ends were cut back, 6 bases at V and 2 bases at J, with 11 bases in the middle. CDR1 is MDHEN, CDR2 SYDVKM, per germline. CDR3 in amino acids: CASSTTGTYNEQFF. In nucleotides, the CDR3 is TGTGCCAGCAGCACGACCGGCACCTACAATGAGCAGTTCTTC.

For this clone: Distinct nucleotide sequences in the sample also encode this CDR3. This chain's CDR3 is CASSSLNEQFF. The CDR3, as DNA: TGTGCCAGCAGCTCGTTAAATGAGCAGTTCTTC. V gene TRBV7-9 combines with J gene TRBJ2-1; D not resolved. This CDR3 has 11 residues. Germline V lookup: CDR1 SEHNR, CDR2 FQNEAQ (reference sequence). Trimming removed 4 bases at V and 7 bases at J, with 5 bases between.

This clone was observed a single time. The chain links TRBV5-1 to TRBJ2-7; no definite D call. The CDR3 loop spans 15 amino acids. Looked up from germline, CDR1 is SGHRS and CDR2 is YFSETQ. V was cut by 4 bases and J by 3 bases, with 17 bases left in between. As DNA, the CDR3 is TGCGCCAGCAGCCCCTGGGATGAGGCTCGCTACGAGCAGTACTTC. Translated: CASSPWDEARYEQYF.

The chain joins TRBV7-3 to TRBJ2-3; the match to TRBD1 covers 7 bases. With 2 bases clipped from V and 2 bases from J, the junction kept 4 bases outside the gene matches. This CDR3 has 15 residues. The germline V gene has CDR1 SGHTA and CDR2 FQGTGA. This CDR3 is CASSLETGNTDTQYF. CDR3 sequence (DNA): TGTGCCAGCAGCTTAGAGACAGGGAACACAGATACGCAGTATTTT.

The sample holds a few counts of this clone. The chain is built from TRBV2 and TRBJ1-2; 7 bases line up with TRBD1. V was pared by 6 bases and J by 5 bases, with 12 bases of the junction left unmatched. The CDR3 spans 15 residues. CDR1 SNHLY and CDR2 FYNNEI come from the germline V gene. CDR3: CASSLTDTGVYGYTF. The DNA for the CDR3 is TGTGCCAGCAGCTTAACGGACACAGGGGTTTATGGCTACACCTTC.

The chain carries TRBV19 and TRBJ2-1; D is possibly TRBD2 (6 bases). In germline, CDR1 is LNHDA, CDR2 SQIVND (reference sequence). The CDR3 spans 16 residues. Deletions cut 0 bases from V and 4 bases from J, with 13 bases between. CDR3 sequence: CASSIDLSGSYNEQFF. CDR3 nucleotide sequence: TGTGCCAGTAGTATAGATCTAAGCGGGTCATACAATGAGCAGTTCTTC.

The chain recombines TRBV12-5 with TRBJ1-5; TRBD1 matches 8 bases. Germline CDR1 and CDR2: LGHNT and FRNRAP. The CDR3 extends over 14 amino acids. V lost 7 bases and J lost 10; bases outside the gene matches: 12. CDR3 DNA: TGTGCTAGTGCCACCGGACAGGGCTTGCGTCCCCAGCATTTT. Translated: CASATGQGLRPQHF.

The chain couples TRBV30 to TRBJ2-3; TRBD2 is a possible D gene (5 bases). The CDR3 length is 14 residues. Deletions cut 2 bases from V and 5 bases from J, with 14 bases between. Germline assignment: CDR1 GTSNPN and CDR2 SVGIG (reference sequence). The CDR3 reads CAWSSGLGEDTQYF. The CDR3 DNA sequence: TGTGCCTGGAGTTCGGGGTTAGGTGAAGATACGCAGTATTTT. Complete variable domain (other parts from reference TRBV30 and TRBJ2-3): SQTIHQWPATLVQPVGSPLSLECTVEGTSNPNLYWYRQAAGRGLQLLFYSVGIGQISSEVPQNLSASRPQDRQFILSSKKLLLSDSGFYLCAWSSGLGEDTQYFGPGTRLTVL.

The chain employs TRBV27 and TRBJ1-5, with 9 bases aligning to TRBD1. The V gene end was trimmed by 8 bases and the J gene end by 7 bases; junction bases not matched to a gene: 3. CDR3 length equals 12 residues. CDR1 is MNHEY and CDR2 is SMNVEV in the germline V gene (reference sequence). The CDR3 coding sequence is TGTGCCAGCGCGACAGGGGGACAGCCCCAGCATTTT. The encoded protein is CASATGGQPQHF.